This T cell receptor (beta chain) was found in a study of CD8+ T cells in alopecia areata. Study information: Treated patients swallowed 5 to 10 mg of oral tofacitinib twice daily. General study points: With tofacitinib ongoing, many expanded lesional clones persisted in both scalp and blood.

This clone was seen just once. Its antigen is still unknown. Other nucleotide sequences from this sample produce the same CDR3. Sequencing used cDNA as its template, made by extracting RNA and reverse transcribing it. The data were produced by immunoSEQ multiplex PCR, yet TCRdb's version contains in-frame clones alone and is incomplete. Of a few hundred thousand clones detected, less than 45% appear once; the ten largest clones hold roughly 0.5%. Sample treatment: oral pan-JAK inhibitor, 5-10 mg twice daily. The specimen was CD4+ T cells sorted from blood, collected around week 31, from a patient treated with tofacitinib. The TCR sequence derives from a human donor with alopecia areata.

This CDR3 is CSASGTYEQYF. CDR3 sequence (DNA): TGCAGTGCCTCGGGCACCTACGAGCAGTACTTC. The J gene is TRBJ2-7, the V gene TRBV20-1; D unclear. Germline CDR1 and CDR2: DFQATT and SNEGSKA (reference sequence). The CDR3 covers 11 residues. V gave up 6 bases and J gave up 2 bases, with 8 bases separating them.